The 27 T cell receptor beta chains presented below share a single source sample, sequenced in a study of T cells in Graves' hyperthyroidism and ophthalmopathy. Using RNA transcripts as the source, TCR beta CDR3 regions were amplified. Initially, a first-round RT-PCR of the TCR CDR3 employed the HTBI primer set. TCRdb fed the multiplex PCR reads into MiXCR, producing one record per CDR3 protein. The sample includes some 360,000 distinct CDR3 sequences, 15% to 20% seen only once; the top ten take 15%. Sequencing was carried out using blood. The receptors stem from a woman between 40 and 50 years old with Graves' ophthalmopathy.

There are many counts of this clonotype. Germline and junction disagree at one end, which may indicate a read error. This chain joins TRBV2 and TRBJ2-2; the match to TRBD2 covers 10 bases. CDR3 length: 15 residues. CDR1 and CDR2 (germline): SNHLY, FYNNEI. This chain's CDR3 is CASSGLAGFTGEPFF. CDR3 nucleotide sequence: TGTGCCAGCAGTGGACTAGCGGGTTTCACCGGGGAGCCGTTTTTT.

This clonotype has just a few counts. The chain joins TRBV11-2 to TRBJ2-1, with 12 bases that match TRBD2. Germline CDR1 SGHAT, CDR2 FQNNGV. The CDR3 is 16 amino acids. V was pared by 0 bases and J by 7 bases, with 4 bases of the junction left unmatched. CDR3 in amino acids: CASSLEALAGGNEQFF. CDR3 sequence (DNA): TGTGCCAGCAGCTTAGAGGCACTAGCGGGAGGTAATGAGCAGTTCTTC. The whole variable domain, remainder taken from reference TRBV11-2 and TRBJ2-1, is EAGVAQSPRYKIIEKRQSVAFWCNPISGHATLYWYQQILGQGPKLLIQFQNNGVVDDSQLPKDRFSAERLKGVDSTLKIQPAKLEDSAVYLCASSLEALAGGNEQFFGPGTRLTVL.

This clonotype was recorded only once. The rearrangement uses TRBV25-1 and TRBJ2-7; TRBD1 aligns across 9 bases. The CDR3 totals 15 residues. After removal of 8 bases from V and 3 bases from J, the junction contained 11 bases not matched to a gene. Germline CDR1 and CDR2: MGHDK and SYGVNS. Written as DNA, the CDR3 is TGTGCCAGCCGCCAGGGAGGGGGACAGGGCTACGAGCAGTACTTC. It codes for CASRQGGGQGYEQYF.

Ten or more counts support this clonotype. The CDR3 sequence is CASSPRPANEAFF. For the CDR3, the DNA is TGCGCCAGCAGCCCTCGGCCGGCGAATGAAGCTTTCTTT. The V gene is TRBV5-1, the J gene TRBJ1-1; no clear D. Trimming took off 4 bases at V and 7 bases at J, with 14 bases between the two ends. Germline V gives CDR1 SGHRS, CDR2 YFSETQ. The CDR3 is made up of 13 amino acids.

This clonotype was seen ten or more times. V and J are TRBV4-1 and TRBJ1-2, with a possible D match to TRBD1 (5 bases). The CDR3 sequence is 14 residues long. The V gene lost 1 base and the J gene lost 7 bases, with 13 bases spanning the gap. CDR1 is MGHRA and CDR2 is YSYEKL in the germline V gene. The CDR3 reads CASSQVVGAGGYTF. As DNA, the CDR3 is TGCGCCAGCAGCCAAGTGGTAGGGGCTGGTGGCTACACCTTC.

This clonotype was observed many times. The chain combines TRBV12-3 or TRBV12-4 with TRBJ1-1; D possibly corresponds to TRBD1 (5 bases). CDR3 size: 14 residues. With 2 bases removed from V and 3 bases from J, the gap between germline ends came to 10 bases. The CDR3 bases are TGTGCCAGCAGTTTATGGCAGGGCTACACTGAAGCTTTCTTT. It yields the protein CASSLWQGYTEAFF.

This clonotype was observed at least ten times. The chain employs TRBV6-5 and TRBJ2-4, with 8 positions matching TRBD2. Trimming took 6 bases from V and 3 from J; bases not matched to a gene: 25. The CDR3 has 21 amino acids. The V gene's germline CDR1 is MNHEY and CDR2 SVGAGI. This CDR3 is CASSKERSGTRNEVFKNIQYF. In DNA, the CDR3 is TGTGCCAGCAGCAAAGAACGATCCGGGACTAGAAATGAGGTTTTCAAAAACATTCAGTACTTC.

This clonotype appeared many times. For the CDR3, the DNA is TGTGCCAGCAGTACAACAGGGGGCCGGAGCTCCTACGAGCAGTACTTC. Its protein is CASSTTGGRSSYEQYF. This sequence joins TRBV2 and TRBJ2-7; TRBD1 matches at 9 bases. V lost 5 bases and J lost 0; bases outside the gene matches: 8. Germline V lookup: CDR1 SNHLY, CDR2 FYNNEI. This CDR3 region has 16 residues.

The chain couples TRBV27 to TRBJ1-5, with 7 bases fitting TRBD1. In germline, CDR1 is MNHEY, CDR2 SMNVEV (reference sequence). The CDR3 loop spans 14 amino acids. V shed 5 bases and J 7 bases; nucleotides not matched to a gene: 8. CDR3 region: CASSALQGHQPQHF. CDR3 in DNA: TGTGCCAGCAGTGCCCTACAGGGGCACCAGCCCCAGCATTTT.

In its sample, this clonotype was seen many times. The gene calls are TRBV30 and TRBJ1-5, with 8 bases lining up with TRBD1. This CDR3 comprises 14 residues. V lost 1 base to trimming and J lost 4 bases; unmatched junction nucleotides: 3. CDR1 GTSNPN and CDR2 SVGIG come from the germline V gene (reference sequence). The CDR3 is CAWSEGQGNQPQHF. For the CDR3, the DNA is TGTGCCTGGAGTGAAGGACAGGGAAATCAGCCCCAGCATTTT.

V and J are TRBV29-1 and TRBJ1-5, with D perhaps TRBD1 (5 bases). V gave up 6 bases and J gave up 0 bases, with 18 bases separating them. Germline V gene lookup returns CDR1 SQVTM and CDR2 ANQGSEA. The CDR3 extends over 16 amino acids. For the CDR3, the DNA is TGCAGCGTGGGGGAGGGAGACGCGAATAGCAATCAGCCCCAGCATTTT. Translation: CSVGEGDANSNQPQHF.

This clonotype was seen ten or more times. The chain has TRBV6-5 and TRBJ2-7, with TRBD2 matching over 9 bases. Germline CDR1 reads MNHEY; CDR2 reads SVGAGI. The CDR3 spans 17 residues. V gave up 2 bases and J gave up 2 bases; unmatched junction bases: 10. CDR3 sequence (DNA): TGTGCCAGCAGTTACCGGACTAGCGACATGTCGACCTACGAGCAGTACTTC. This sequence encodes CASSYRTSDMSTYEQYF.

This clonotype was seen ten or more times. The gene calls are TRBV13 and TRBJ2-5; D tentatively reads TRBD1 or TRBD2 (5 bases each). Germline V lookup: CDR1 PRHDT, CDR2 FYEKMQ (reference sequence). Trimming removed 8 bases at V and 5 bases at J, with 21 bases between. The CDR3 spans 15 residues. This CDR3 reads CASASSGTAGETQYF. For the CDR3, the DNA is TGTGCCAGCGCCTCCTCGGGGACCGCCGGGGAGACCCAGTACTTC.

The J gene is TRBJ2-2, the V gene TRBV10-2; D might be TRBD2 (7 bases). This CDR3 spans 15 amino acids. From germline, CDR1 is WSHSY and CDR2 SAAADI. V lost 7 bases, J lost 5 bases, and 17 bases lay in between. The CDR3: CASKNEGGGTGELFF. CDR3 in DNA: TGCGCCAGCAAGAACGAAGGGGGGGGGACCGGGGAGCTGTTTTTT.

J is TRBJ2-2 and V is TRBV27; 11 bases agree with TRBD2. The germline CDR1 and CDR2 sequences are MNHEY and SMNVEV (reference sequence). V lost 6 bases, J lost 7 bases, and 4 bases stayed unmatched. The CDR3 runs to 14 residues. In DNA, the CDR3 is TGTGCCAGCAGAGTGGGACTAGCGGACGGGGAGCTGTTTTTT. Protein sequence: CASRVGLADGELFF.

V and J are TRBV5-6 and TRBJ1-1; D remains ambiguous. In germline, CDR1 is SGHDT, CDR2 YYEEEE. This CDR3 spans 15 amino acids. V lost 2 bases and J lost 1, with 12 bases in between. The CDR3 spells CASSLLSRENTEAFF. Here the CDR3 DNA reads TGTGCCAGCAGCTTACTCTCAAGAGAGAACACTGAAGCTTTCTTT. Variable domain in full (rest from reference TRBV5-6 and TRBJ1-1): DAGVTQSPTHLIKTRGQQVTLRCSPKSGHDTVSWYQQALGQGPQFIFQYYEEEERQRGNFPDRFSGHQFPNYSSELNVNALLLGDSALYLCASSLLSRENTEAFFGQGTRLTVV.

The chain joins TRBV18 to TRBJ2-5; no clear D. Germline V gene data show CDR1 as KGHSH and CDR2 as LQKENI. V lost 0 bases, J lost 0 bases, and 5 bases lay in between. This CDR3 is 14 amino acids long. The CDR3 here is CASSPPSDQETQYF. CDR3 bases: TGTGCCAGCTCACCACCTTCGGACCAAGAGACCCAGTACTTC.

This clonotype showed up many times. The V gene is TRBV4-1, the J gene TRBJ1-1; D uncertain. The CDR3 spans 11 residues. CDR1 MGHRA and CDR2 YSYEKL come from the germline V gene. Trimming shortened V by 7 bases and J by 3 bases, and 6 bases separated the two germline ends. The CDR3 DNA follows: TGCGCCAGCATGAGGGACACTGAAGCTTTCTTT. This gives the protein CASMRDTEAFF.

This rearrangement joins TRBV6-1 to TRBJ1-2, with TRBD1 matching over 10 bases. The CDR3 spans 14 residues. V was clipped by 10 bases and J by 2 bases; unmatched bases: 7. Germline V lookup: CDR1 MNHNS, CDR2 SASEGT. The CDR3 bases are TGTGCCACAGGTCCGGGACAGGGGAACTATGGCTACACCTTC. This encodes CATGPGQGNYGYTF.

This clonotype was counted many times. CDR3 nucleotides: TGCAGCGCCTATCTCCGTCGCCCGGGACGAGCTAACTATGGCTACACCTTC. This translates into CSAYLRRPGRANYGYTF. The V call is TRBV29-1, the J call TRBJ1-2; weak D call: TRBD1 (5 bases). The germline gives CDR1 SQVTM, CDR2 ANQGSEA. This CDR3 has 17 amino acids. Trimming stripped 7 bases from V and 0 bases from J, with 24 bases between.

This clonotype was observed many times. This chain joins TRBV12-3 or TRBV12-4 and TRBJ2-7; TRBD2 aligns across 11 bases. The CDR3 has 14 amino acids. V shed 3 bases and J 4 bases; nucleotides not matched to a gene: 2. The CDR3 sequence: CASSLTSGVYEQYF. CDR3 DNA: TGTGCCAGCAGTTTGACTAGCGGGGTTTACGAGCAGTACTTC.

This clonotype was counted at least ten times. The chain has TRBV6-2 or TRBV6-3 and TRBJ2-7, with D perhaps matching TRBD1 or TRBD2 (5 bases each). The germline gives CDR1 MNHEY, CDR2 SVGEGT. The V end was cut by 5 bases, the J end by 13 bases, with 18 bases between. This CDR3 has 12 residues. The CDR3 loop is CASSAFLGTLYF. DNA for the CDR3: TGTGCCAGCAGTGCCTTTTTGGGGACCTTATACTTC.

This clonotype was seen repeatedly, ten times or more. The CDR3 reads CASSLKGQVNYEQYF. The CDR3 DNA reads as TGTGCCAGCAGCCTGAAGGGACAGGTGAACTACGAGCAGTACTTC. The gene calls are TRBV12-3 or TRBV12-4 and TRBJ2-7; TRBD1 matches 8 bases. J gave up 3 bases and V 6 bases, and 10 bases lay outside the gene matches. This CDR3 contains 15 residues.

The V call is TRBV6-5, the J call TRBJ1-2; D gene uncertain. Trimming shortened V by 4 bases and J by 4 bases, and 16 bases separated the two germline ends. Germline loops: CDR1 MNHEY, CDR2 SVGAGI. The CDR3 totals 15 residues. The CDR3 is CASSLSEGLPYGYTF. The CDR3, as DNA: TGTGCCAGCAGTTTATCGGAGGGTTTGCCCTATGGCTACACCTTC.

This clonotype was counted many times. The chain recombines TRBV6-5 with TRBJ1-2; TRBD1 matches at 7 bases. The CDR3 contains 21 residues. The trim removed 5 bases at V and 4 bases at J, leaving 28 bases unmatched. Germline loops: CDR1 MNHEY, CDR2 SVGAGI. In nucleotides, the CDR3 is TGTGCCAGCAGTCTGTACCGGGACAGCGGACGTAGTTTAGTCTCGGGCTATGGCTACACCTTC. This translates into CASSLYRDSGRSLVSGYGYTF.

This clonotype was detected only a few times. For the CDR3, the DNA is TGCGCCAGCAGCCCTGTAAGGGACTCTGGGGCCAACGTCCTGACTTTC. It translates to CASSPVRDSGANVLTF. V gene TRBV5-1 combines with J gene TRBJ2-6; no definite D call. Trimming took off 4 bases at V and 0 bases at J, with 11 bases between the two ends. The CDR3 is made up of 16 amino acids. Germline V CDR1 and CDR2: SGHRS, YFSETQ.

This clonotype was seen ten or more times. The chain employs TRBV12-3 or TRBV12-4 and TRBJ1-3; 7 bases match TRBD1. The J segment lost 6 bases and the V segment lost 8 bases, leaving 7 bases of the junction unmatched. This CDR3 region has 13 residues. The CDR3 sequence: CASGDSLVNTIYF. CDR3 in DNA: TGTGCCAGCGGGGACAGTTTGGTAAACACCATATATTTT.